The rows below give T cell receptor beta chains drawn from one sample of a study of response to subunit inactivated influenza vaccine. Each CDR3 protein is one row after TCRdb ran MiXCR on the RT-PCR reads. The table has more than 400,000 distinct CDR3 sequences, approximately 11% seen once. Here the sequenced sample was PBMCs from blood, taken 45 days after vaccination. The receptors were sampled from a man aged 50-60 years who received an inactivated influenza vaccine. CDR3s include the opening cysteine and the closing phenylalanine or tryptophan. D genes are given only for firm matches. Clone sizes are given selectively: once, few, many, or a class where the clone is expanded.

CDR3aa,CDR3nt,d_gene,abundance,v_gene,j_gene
CSVDDITTDTQYF,TGCAGCGTTGATGACATAACCACAGATACGCAGTATTTT,NA,few,TRBV29-1,TRBJ2-3
CASSFGRFSPPQHF,TGTGCCAGCAGTTTTGGCCGGTTCAGCCCACCCCAGCATTTT,NA,few,TRBV28,TRBJ1-5
CASSQARERGGRDEQFF,TGTGCCAGCAGCCAAGCCCGAGAACGGGGGGGCCGCGATGAGCAGTTCTTC,TRBD2,NA,TRBV4-2,TRBJ2-1
CASSLGYWKFF,TGTGCCAGCAGCTTAGGGTACTGGAAGTTCTTC,NA,many,TRBV11-2,TRBJ2-1
CSAVDNEQFF,TGCAGTGCCGTAGACAATGAGCAGTTCTTC,NA,NA,TRBV20-1,TRBJ2-1
CASSTRDYTDTQYF,TGTGCCAGCAGTACCCGGGACTACACAGATACGCAGTATTTT,TRBD2,few,TRBV12-3/TRBV12-4,TRBJ2-3
CASSLEYTRSSGFYNEQFF,TGCGCCAGCAGCTTAGAATATACGAGATCTAGCGGATTCTACAATGAGCAGTTCTTC,TRBD2,NA,TRBV5-1,TRBJ2-1
CASSQIAGLTAGELFF,TGTGCCAGCAGCCAAATCGCGGGACTAACTGCCGGGGAGCTGTTTTTT,TRBD2,few,TRBV14,TRBJ2-2
CSSGLAGYNEQFF,TGCAGCTCGGGACTAGCGGGGTACAATGAGCAGTTCTTC,TRBD2,few,TRBV29-1,TRBJ2-1
CSVSPGLGIKETQYF,TGCAGCGTTAGTCCAGGACTAGGAATAAAAGAGACCCAGTACTTC,TRBD2,many,TRBV29-1,TRBJ2-5
CASSLFSGETQYF,TGTGCCAGCAGCTTATTTTCCGGGGAGACCCAGTACTTC,NA,NA,TRBV7-2,TRBJ2-5
CASRDGLADYTDTQYF,TGCGCCAGCAGAGACGGACTAGCGGATTACACAGATACGCAGTATTTT,TRBD2,NA,TRBV5-1,TRBJ2-3
CAISDLTASSGANVLTF,TGTGCCATCAGTGATCTCACAGCGAGCTCTGGGGCCAACGTCCTGACTTTC,NA,NA,TRBV10-3,TRBJ2-6
CASSLETSGGRPYEQYF,TGTGCCAGCAGTTTGGAGACTAGCGGGGGACGTCCCTACGAGCAGTACTTC,TRBD2,NA,TRBV28,TRBJ2-7